This TCR beta chain appears in the sequencing data of a study of OX40 agonist ivuxolimab in advanced cancers. Study as a whole: Six ivuxolimab dose levels, 0.01 to 10 mg/kg, were given intravenously every 2 weeks. Hepatocellular carcinoma, melanoma, renal cell or head and neck cancer affected the dose-escalation patients. Study observations and caveats: Expanded peripheral T cells had an undetermined antigen specificity. Average numbers of expanded clones were greater in CD8+ T cells than in CD4+.

About this clone itself: The antigen remains unidentified. Other DNA sequences in this sample translate to the same CDR3.

The data were produced by immunoSEQ multiplex PCR, yet TCRdb's version contains in-frame clones alone and is incomplete. The data contain tens of thousands of clones, roughly 84% of them seen just once; the ten biggest clones take up roughly 3.4%. The germline V gene has CDR1 MNHEY and CDR2 SMNVEV (reference sequence). Unmatched junction bases numbered 2, after V lost 5 bases and J lost 3 bases. The CDR3 totals 13 residues. Sequenced here: CD4+ or CD8+ T cells sorted from blood, sampled in a trial of the OX40 agonist ivuxolimab. The V and J genes are TRBV27 and TRBJ2-7; TRBD2 agrees at 9 bases. This receptor was taken from an adult with an advanced solid tumor such as melanoma, head and neck, liver or kidney cancer. The chain's CDR3 is CASSLTSGYEQYF. CDR3 DNA sequence: TGTGCCAGCAGTCTGACTAGCGGCTACGAGCAGTACTTC.